This TCR beta chain was sequenced during a study of T cells in Graves' hyperthyroidism and ophthalmopathy. Amplification of TCR beta CDR3 regions used RNA as the template. The HTBI set primed first-round TCR CDR3 RT-PCR. A single record per CDR3 protein comes from TCRdb applying MiXCR to the multiplex PCR reads. This table has a few hundred thousand distinct CDR3 sequences, about a sixth appearing once. This CDR3 spans 11 amino acids. CDR1 is DFQATT and CDR2 is SNEGSKA in the germline V gene (reference sequence). The V and J ends lost 6 bases and 6 bases respectively, with 12 bases between them. Material: blood. This sequence joins TRBV20-1 and TRBJ2-7; D may match TRBD1 or TRBD2 (6 bases each). The sequence was collected from a woman aged 18-29 years with Graves' hyperthyroidism. Here the CDR3 DNA reads TGCAGTGCGGGAGGACAGTCCGAGCAGTACTTC. Translated, it gives CSAGGQSEQYF.